This TCR beta chain is from a study of cytotoxic CD8 clonotypes in ibrutinib-treated CLL. Generated by immunoSEQ multiplex PCR, the TCRdb table keeps only in-frame clones and is missing some. The sample records hundreds of thousands of clones, 70% being singletons. The CDR3 contains 15 residues. J gave up 6 bases and V 0 bases, and 1 base lay outside the gene matches. The germline gives CDR1 SGHNT, CDR2 YENEEA. This clone was picked up a small number of times. This TCR was recovered from a human donor with chronic lymphocytic leukemia. This chain connects TRBV11-3 to TRBJ2-7; 14 positions match TRBD2. Sample: PBMCs, taken after 24 months of ibrutinib treatment. CDR3 sequence: CASSLEGLAGAEQYF. The DNA of the CDR3 is TGTGCCAGCAGCTTAGAGGGACTAGCGGGAGCCGAGCAGTACTTC.